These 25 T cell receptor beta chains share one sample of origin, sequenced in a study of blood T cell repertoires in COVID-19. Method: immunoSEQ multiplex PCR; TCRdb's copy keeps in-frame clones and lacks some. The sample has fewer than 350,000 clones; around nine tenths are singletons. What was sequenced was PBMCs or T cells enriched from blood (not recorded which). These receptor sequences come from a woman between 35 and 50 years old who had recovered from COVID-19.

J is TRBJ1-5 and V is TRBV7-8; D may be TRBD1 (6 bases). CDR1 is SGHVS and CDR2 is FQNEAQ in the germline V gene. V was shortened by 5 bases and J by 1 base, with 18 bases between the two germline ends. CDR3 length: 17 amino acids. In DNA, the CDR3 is TGTGCCAGCAGCCCGAGACCCGGGACACCAAGCAATCAGCCCCAGCATTTT. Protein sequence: CASSPRPGTPSNQPQHF.

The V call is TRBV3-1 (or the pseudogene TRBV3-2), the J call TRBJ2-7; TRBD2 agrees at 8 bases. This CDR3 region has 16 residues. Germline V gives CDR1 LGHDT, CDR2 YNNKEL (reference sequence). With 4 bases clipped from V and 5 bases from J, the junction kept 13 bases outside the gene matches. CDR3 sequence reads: CASSPLNGAGVHEQYF. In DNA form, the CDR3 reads TGTGCCAGCAGCCCCCTCAACGGAGCGGGAGTCCACGAGCAGTACTTC.

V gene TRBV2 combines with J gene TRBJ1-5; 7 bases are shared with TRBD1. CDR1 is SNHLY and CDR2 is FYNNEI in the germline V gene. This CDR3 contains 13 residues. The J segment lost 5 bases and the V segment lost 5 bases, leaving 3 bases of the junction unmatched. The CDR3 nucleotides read TGTGCCAGCAGTTCCGACAGGGATCAGCCCCAGCATTTT. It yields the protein CASSSDRDQPQHF. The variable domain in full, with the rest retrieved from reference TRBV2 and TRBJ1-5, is EPEVTQTPSHQVTQMGQEVILRCVPISNHLYFYWYRQILGQKVEFLVSFYNNEISEKSEIFDDQFSVERPDGSNFTLKIRSTKLEDSAMYFCASSSDRDQPQHFGDGTRLSIL.

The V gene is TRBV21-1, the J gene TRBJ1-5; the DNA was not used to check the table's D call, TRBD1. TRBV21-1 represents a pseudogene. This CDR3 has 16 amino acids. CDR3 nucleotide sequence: TGTGCCAGCAGCAGGGCCAACGGTGAGAGCAATCAGCCCCAGCATTTT. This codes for CASSRANGESNQPQHF.

This CDR3 is CASSPVPQQYF. CDR3 in DNA: TGTGCCAGCTCACCCGTTCCCCAGCAGTACTTC. The V gene is TRBV18, the J gene TRBJ2-7; D is ambiguous. V was clipped by 3 bases and J by 8 bases, with 8 bases between them. The CDR3 totals 11 residues. Per germline, CDR1 KGHSH and CDR2 LQKENI.

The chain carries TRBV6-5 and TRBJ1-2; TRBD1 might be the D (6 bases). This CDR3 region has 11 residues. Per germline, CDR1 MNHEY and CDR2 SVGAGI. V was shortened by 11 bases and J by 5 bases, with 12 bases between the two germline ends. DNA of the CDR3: TGTGCCGAAGGACAGTCTTATGGCTACACCTTC. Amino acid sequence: CAEGQSYGYTF.

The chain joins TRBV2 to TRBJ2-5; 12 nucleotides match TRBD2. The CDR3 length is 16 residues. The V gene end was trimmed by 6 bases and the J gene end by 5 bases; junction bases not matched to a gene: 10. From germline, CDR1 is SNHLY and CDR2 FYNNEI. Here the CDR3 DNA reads TGTGCCAGCAGGTGGACTAGCGGGGCGGAAGGGGAGACCCAGTACTTC. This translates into CASRWTSGAEGETQYF.

Written as DNA, the CDR3 is TGTGCCAGCAGCTTAGCAACAGGGCAGCCCTACGAGCAGTACTTC. It translates to CASSLATGQPYEQYF. The chain recombines TRBV7-2 with TRBJ2-7; tentatively, D is TRBD1 (6 bases). The germline CDR1 and CDR2 sequences are SGHTA and FQGNSA. V was pared by 0 bases and J by 2 bases, with 11 bases between. The CDR3 consists of 15 residues.

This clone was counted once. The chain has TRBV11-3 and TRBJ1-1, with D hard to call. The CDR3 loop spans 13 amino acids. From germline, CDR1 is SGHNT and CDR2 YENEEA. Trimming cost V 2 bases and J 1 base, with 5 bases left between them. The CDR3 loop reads CASSLRQNTEAFF. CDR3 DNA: TGTGCCAGCAGCTTACGACAGAACACTGAAGCTTTCTTT.

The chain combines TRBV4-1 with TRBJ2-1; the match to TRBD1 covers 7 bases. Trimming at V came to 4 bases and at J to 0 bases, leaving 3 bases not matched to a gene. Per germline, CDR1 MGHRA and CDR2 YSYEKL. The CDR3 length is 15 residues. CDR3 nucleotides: TGCGCCAGCAGCCTATCAGGGGGCTCCTACAATGAGCAGTTCTTC. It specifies CASSLSGGSYNEQFF.

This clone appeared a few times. The CDR3 sequence: CASSLSTGANTEAFF. The CDR3, as DNA: TGTGCCAGCAGTTTATCGACAGGAGCGAACACTGAAGCTTTCTTT. The rearrangement joins TRBV27 to TRBJ1-1, with TRBD1 as a possible D gene (6 bases). The CDR3 is made up of 15 amino acids. Trimming took off 0 bases at V and 1 base at J, with 9 bases between the two ends. Germline V gene data show CDR1 as MNHEY and CDR2 as SMNVEV (reference sequence).

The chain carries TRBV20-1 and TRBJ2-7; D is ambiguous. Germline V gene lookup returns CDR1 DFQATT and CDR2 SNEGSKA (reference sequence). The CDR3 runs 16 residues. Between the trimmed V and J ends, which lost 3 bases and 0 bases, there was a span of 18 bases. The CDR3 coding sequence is TGCAGTGCTAGTCCCCACCCGAGGCAGAGCTCCTACGAGCAGTACTTC. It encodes CSASPHPRQSSYEQYF.

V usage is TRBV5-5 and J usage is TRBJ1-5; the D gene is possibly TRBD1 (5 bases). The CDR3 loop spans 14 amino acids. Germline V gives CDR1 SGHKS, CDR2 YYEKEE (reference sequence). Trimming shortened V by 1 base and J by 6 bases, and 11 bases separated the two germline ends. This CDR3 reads CASSLWGSGQPQHF. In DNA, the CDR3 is TGTGCCAGCAGCTTGTGGGGCTCTGGTCAGCCCCAGCATTTT.

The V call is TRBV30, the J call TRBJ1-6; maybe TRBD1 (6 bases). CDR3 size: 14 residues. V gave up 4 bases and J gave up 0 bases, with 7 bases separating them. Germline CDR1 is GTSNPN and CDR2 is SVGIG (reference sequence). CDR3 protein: CAWNRVSYNSPLHF. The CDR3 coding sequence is TGTGCCTGGAACAGGGTCTCCTATAATTCACCCCTCCACTTT.

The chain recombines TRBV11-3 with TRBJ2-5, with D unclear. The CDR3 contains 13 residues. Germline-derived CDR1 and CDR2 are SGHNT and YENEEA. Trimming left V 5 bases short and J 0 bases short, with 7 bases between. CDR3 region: CASSTQYQETQYF. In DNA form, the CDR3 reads TGTGCCAGCAGCACTCAATACCAAGAGACCCAGTACTTC.

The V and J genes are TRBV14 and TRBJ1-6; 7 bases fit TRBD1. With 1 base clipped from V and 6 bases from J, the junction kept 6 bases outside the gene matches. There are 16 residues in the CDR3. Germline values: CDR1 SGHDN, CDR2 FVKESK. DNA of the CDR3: TGTGCCAGCAGCCAAGGCGACAGGGCGGCTAATTCACCCCTCCACTTT. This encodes CASSQGDRAANSPLHF.

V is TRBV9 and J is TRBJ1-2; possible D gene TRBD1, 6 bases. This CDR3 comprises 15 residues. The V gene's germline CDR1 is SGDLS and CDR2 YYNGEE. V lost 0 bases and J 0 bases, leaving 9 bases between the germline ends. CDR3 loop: CASSVEGVTNYGYTF. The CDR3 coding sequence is TGTGCCAGCAGCGTAGAGGGGGTAACTAACTATGGCTACACCTTC.

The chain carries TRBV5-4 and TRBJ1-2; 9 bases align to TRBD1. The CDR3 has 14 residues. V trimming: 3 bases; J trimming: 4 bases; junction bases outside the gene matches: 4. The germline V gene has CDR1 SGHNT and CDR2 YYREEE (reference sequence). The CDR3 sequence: CASSSGTGFYGYTF. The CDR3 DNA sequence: TGTGCCAGCAGCTCCGGGACAGGGTTCTATGGCTACACCTTC.

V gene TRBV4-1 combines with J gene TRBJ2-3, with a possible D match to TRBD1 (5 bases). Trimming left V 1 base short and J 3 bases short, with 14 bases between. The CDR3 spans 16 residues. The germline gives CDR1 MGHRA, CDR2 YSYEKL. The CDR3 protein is CASSQAGRVDTDTQYF. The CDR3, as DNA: TGCGCCAGCAGCCAAGCCGGCAGGGTAGATACAGATACGCAGTATTTT.

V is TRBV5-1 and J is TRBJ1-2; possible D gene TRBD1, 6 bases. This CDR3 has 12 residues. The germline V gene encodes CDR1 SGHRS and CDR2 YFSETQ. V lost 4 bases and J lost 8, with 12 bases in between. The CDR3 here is CASSLQGRGYTF. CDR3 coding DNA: TGCGCCAGCAGCCTACAGGGTAGAGGCTACACCTTC.

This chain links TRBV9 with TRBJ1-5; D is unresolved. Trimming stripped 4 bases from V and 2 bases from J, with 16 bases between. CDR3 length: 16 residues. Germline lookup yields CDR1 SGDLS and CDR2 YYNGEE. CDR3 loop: CASSPGSGRGNQPQHF. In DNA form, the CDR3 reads TGTGCCAGCAGCCCCGGGTCCGGGAGGGGCAATCAGCCCCAGCATTTT.

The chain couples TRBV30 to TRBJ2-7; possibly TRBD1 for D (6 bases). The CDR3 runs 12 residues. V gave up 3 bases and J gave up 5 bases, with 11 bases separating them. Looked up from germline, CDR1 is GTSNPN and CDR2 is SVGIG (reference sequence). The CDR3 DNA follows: TGTGCCTGGAGCCCGAGGGGGAACGAGCAGTACTTC. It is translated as CAWSPRGNEQYF. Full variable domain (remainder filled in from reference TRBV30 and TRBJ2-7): SQTIHQWPATLVQPVGSPLSLECTVEGTSNPNLYWYRQAAGRGLQLLFYSVGIGQISSEVPQNLSASRPQDRQFILSSKKLLLSDSGFYLCAWSPRGNEQYFGPGTRLTVT.

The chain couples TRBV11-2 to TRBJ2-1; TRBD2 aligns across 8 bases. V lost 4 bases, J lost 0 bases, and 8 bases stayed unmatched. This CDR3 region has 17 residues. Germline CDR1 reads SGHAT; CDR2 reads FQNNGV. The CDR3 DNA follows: TGTGCCAGCAGCTCCCAATCGGGGGGGGACTCCTACAATGAGCAGTTCTTC. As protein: CASSSQSGGDSYNEQFF.

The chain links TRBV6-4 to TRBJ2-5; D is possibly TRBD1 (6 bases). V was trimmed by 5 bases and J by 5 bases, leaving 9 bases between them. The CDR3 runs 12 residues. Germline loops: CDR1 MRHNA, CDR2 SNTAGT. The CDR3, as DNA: TGTGCCAGCAGTAGGGGGAAGGAGACCCAGTACTTC. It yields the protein CASSRGKETQYF.

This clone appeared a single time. DNA of the CDR3: TGTGCCAGCAGCACCAGAGGCAATGAGCAGTTCTTC. It codes for CASSTRGNEQFF. The rearrangement joins TRBV7-2 to TRBJ2-1; D unclear. In germline, CDR1 is SGHTA, CDR2 FQGNSA. Trimming stripped 5 bases from V and 6 bases from J, with 8 bases between. The CDR3 runs 12 residues.